The 24 T cell receptor beta chains reported below all come from one sample, sequenced in a study of T cells after yellow fever vaccination. One entry per CDR3 protein results from TCRdb running MiXCR on the 5' RACE reads. Altogether 300,000 or so distinct CDR3 sequences are present, roughly 7% being singletons, with the ten largest covering over 15%. Sequenced material: PBMCs, taken about 41 days after the first yellow fever vaccination. Receptors originate from a man between 18 and 29 years old who received the YFV17D yellow fever vaccine.

This clonotype was counted a single time. The CDR3 DNA sequence: TGTGCCAGCAGCTTGCAACTAGCGGGGGTCGAGCAGTTCTTC. Its protein is CASSLQLAGVEQFF. J is TRBJ2-1 and V is TRBV7-8; 11 nucleotides match TRBD2. Trimming cost V 3 bases and J 10 bases; bases outside gene matches: 5. Per germline, CDR1 SGHVS and CDR2 FQNEAQ. The CDR3 covers 14 residues.

The CDR3 is CASSGQRTGAEQYF. CDR3 bases: TGTGCCAGCAGCGGACAACGGACAGGGGCCGAGCAGTACTTC. This chain uses TRBV2 with TRBJ2-7; 9 positions match TRBD1. The germline V gene encodes CDR1 SNHLY and CDR2 FYNNEI. This CDR3 contains 14 residues. J gave up 6 bases and V 6 bases, and 9 bases lay outside the gene matches.

This clonotype was observed a handful of times. The CDR3 loop is CASSLSLSSYNEQFF. CDR3 bases: TGTGCCAGCAGCTTAAGCCTAAGCTCCTACAATGAGCAGTTCTTC. The chain uses TRBV7-9 and TRBJ2-1, with unresolved D. Germline lookup yields CDR1 SEHNR and CDR2 FQNEAQ (reference sequence). V lost 2 bases, J lost 0 bases, and 8 bases lay in between. The CDR3 loop spans 15 amino acids.

This clonotype has a handful of counts. This sequence joins TRBV4-2 and TRBJ2-7; TRBD2 agrees at 7 bases. From germline, CDR1 is LGHNA and CDR2 YNFKEQ. The CDR3 covers 17 residues. V dropped 2 bases and J dropped 0; count of bases not matched to a gene: 10. CDR3 sequence (DNA): TGTGCCAGCAGCCAACAACTCCCCAGCGGGGCCTCCTACGAGCAGTACTTC. Translated, it gives CASSQQLPSGASYEQYF.

In this sample, this clonotype turned up a few times. The chain employs TRBV11-2 and TRBJ2-3, with D possibly being TRBD2 (6 bases). The length of the CDR3 is 13 residues. Germline V gene data show CDR1 as SGHAT and CDR2 as FQNNGV. The V end was cut by 6 bases, the J end by 6 bases, with 13 bases between. The CDR3 region has the DNA TGTGCCAGCAGGCGGGGAGCACCCGATACGCAGTATTTT. The encoded protein is CASRRGAPDTQYF.

This chain connects TRBV7-2 to TRBJ2-5; D is uncertain. Germline V gives CDR1 SGHTA, CDR2 FQGNSA. The V gene lost 5 bases and the J gene lost 7 bases, with 14 bases spanning the gap. CDR3 size: 13 residues. The CDR3 DNA is TGTGCCAGCAGCGTTCTTGGGTATGGGACCCAGTACTTC. It yields the protein CASSVLGYGTQYF.

This clonotype was seen at least ten times. The rearrangement uses TRBV7-9 and TRBJ1-2; D uncertain. Germline CDR1 and CDR2: SEHNR and FQNEAQ (reference sequence). The CDR3 sequence is 13 residues long. V lost 5 bases, J lost 1 base, and 8 bases lay in between. Here the CDR3 reads CASSLTDNYGYTF. The DNA of the CDR3 is TGTGCCAGCAGCCTTACGGATAACTATGGCTACACCTTC.

In this sample, this clonotype turned up a few times. The chain joins TRBV5-5 to TRBJ2-1; 7 bases line up with TRBD2. Germline V gene lookup returns CDR1 SGHKS and CDR2 YYEKEE (reference sequence). Losses at the gene ends were 4 bases for V and 8 bases for J; bases not matched to a gene: 9. There are 14 residues in the CDR3. The CDR3 here is CASSPVTSIHEQFF. The CDR3 region has the DNA TGTGCCAGCAGCCCCGTGACTAGCATCCATGAGCAGTTCTTC.

The chain employs TRBV5-1 and TRBJ1-2; 9 bases map to TRBD1. Trimming removed 5 bases from V and 5 bases from J; junction bases left unmatched: 13. The CDR3 contains 16 residues. Looked up from germline, CDR1 is SGHRS and CDR2 is YFSETQ. CDR3 in amino acids: CASSPGTGLPFYGYTF. The CDR3, as DNA: TGCGCCAGCAGTCCCGGGACAGGGCTCCCCTTTTATGGCTACACCTTC.

The chain carries TRBV20-1 and TRBJ1-2; the D is unclear. The CDR3 has 11 amino acids. CDR1 DFQATT and CDR2 SNEGSKA come from the germline V gene (reference sequence). CDR3 sequence (DNA): TGCGCCGTCGGCACATCCTATGGCTACACCTTC. Translating it yields CAVGTSYGYTF.

This chain connects TRBV6-2 or TRBV6-3 to TRBJ2-7, with D perhaps TRBD2 (5 bases). The CDR3 has 14 amino acids. Per the germline V gene, CDR1 is MNHEY and CDR2 is SVGEGT. The ends were cut back, 7 bases at V and 0 bases at J, with 13 bases in the middle. CDR3 region: CASTSPEDSYEQYF. DNA for the CDR3: TGTGCCAGCACTAGCCCAGAGGACTCCTACGAGCAGTACTTC.

The chain joins TRBV18 to TRBJ1-2, with D maybe TRBD1 (6 bases). The CDR3 length is 17 residues. The V gene's germline CDR1 is KGHSH and CDR2 LQKENI. Trimming pared 4 bases from V and 1 base from J, leaving 19 bases between. CDR3 in amino acids: CASSRRVTGTLNYGYTF. The CDR3 DNA reads TGTGCCAGCTCACGGAGGGTTACGGGGACACTTAACTATGGCTACACCTTC. The full variable domain, completed using reference TRBV18 and TRBJ1-2, is NAGVMQNPRHLVRRRGQEARLRCSPMKGHSHVYWYRQLPEEGLKFMVYLQKENIIDESGMPKERFSAEFPKEGPSILRIQQVVRGDSAAYFCASSRRVTGTLNYGYTFGSGTRLTVV.

This clonotype was picked up a small number of times. J is TRBJ2-5 and V is TRBV12-3 or TRBV12-4, with 9 bases lining up with TRBD2. Trimming took 6 bases from V and 5 from J; bases not matched to a gene: 10. The CDR3 spans 15 residues. The CDR3 spells CASRGGGGAWETQYF. CDR3 nucleotide sequence: TGTGCCAGCAGAGGGGGCGGGGGGGCCTGGGAGACCCAGTACTTC.

In its sample, this clonotype was seen many times. The chain employs TRBV5-1 and TRBJ2-5, with 11 bases matching TRBD2. The CDR3 is 14 amino acids. From germline, CDR1 is SGHRS and CDR2 YFSETQ. The V gene end was trimmed by 4 bases and the J gene end by 3 bases; junction bases not matched to a gene: 2. DNA of the CDR3: TGCGCCAGCAGCATGGGACTAGCGGAAGAGACCCAGTACTTC. Amino acid sequence: CASSMGLAEETQYF.

The sample holds many counts of this clonotype. The chain carries TRBV4-3 and TRBJ2-5; 8 bases agree with TRBD2. Germline V gives CDR1 LGHNA, CDR2 YSLEER. The ends lost 1 base at V and 3 bases at J; junction bases unmatched: 4. This CDR3 has 15 amino acids. The CDR3 region is CASSQGGGPKETQYF. CDR3 DNA: TGCGCCAGCAGCCAAGGCGGGGGGCCCAAAGAGACCCAGTACTTC.

This clonotype was seen many times. The chain joins TRBV5-1 to TRBJ2-1, with 12 positions matching TRBD2. Per germline, CDR1 SGHRS and CDR2 YFSETQ. V lost 4 bases, J lost 9 bases, and 5 bases stayed unmatched. CDR3 length: 14 amino acids. The CDR3 spells CASSELAGGGEQFF. The CDR3 DNA reads as TGCGCCAGCAGCGAACTAGCGGGAGGTGGTGAGCAGTTCTTC.

This chain uses TRBV25-1 with TRBJ1-1; D not resolved. From germline, CDR1 is MGHDK and CDR2 SYGVNS. V was clipped by 2 bases and J by 6 bases, with 10 bases between them. This CDR3 spans 13 amino acids. DNA for the CDR3: TGTGCCAGCAGTGAAGAGGCGTGGCCTGAAGCTTTCTTT. Protein: CASSEEAWPEAFF.

This chain uses TRBV5-1 with TRBJ2-3; 7 nucleotides agree with TRBD1. This CDR3 comprises 15 residues. The germline CDR1 and CDR2 sequences are SGHRS and YFSETQ. After removal of 2 bases from V and 0 bases from J, the junction contained 3 bases not matched to a gene. CDR3 protein: CASSFLDRSTDTQYF. CDR3 coding DNA: TGCGCCAGCAGCTTCTTGGACAGGAGCACAGATACGCAGTATTTT.

The J gene is TRBJ2-1, the V gene TRBV7-2, with TRBD2 matching over 8 bases. Trimming took 5 bases from V and 7 from J; bases not matched to a gene: 13. This CDR3 has 16 residues. From germline, CDR1 is SGHTA and CDR2 FQGNSA. This CDR3 is CASSPGGGQQWNEQFF. The CDR3 DNA reads TGTGCCAGCAGCCCGGGGGGGGGGCAACAATGGAATGAGCAGTTCTTC.

This clonotype was seen many times. The chain uses TRBV5-1 and TRBJ2-7; possible D gene TRBD1, 5 bases. The CDR3 length is 14 residues. The V end was cut by 0 bases, the J end by 0 bases, with 7 bases between. In germline, CDR1 is SGHRS, CDR2 YFSETQ. The CDR3 sequence is CASSLEQVSYEQYF. The CDR3 DNA follows: TGCGCCAGCAGCTTGGAACAGGTCTCCTACGAGCAGTACTTC.

This clonotype was seen at least ten times. This chain uses TRBV7-2 with TRBJ2-5, with D perhaps TRBD2 (6 bases). The CDR3 is 16 residues long. The germline CDR1 and CDR2 sequences are SGHTA and FQGNSA. Trimming pared 5 bases from V and 6 bases from J, leaving 22 bases between. The CDR3 nucleotides read TGTGCCAGCAGCGCCCAAGGGACCAATAGCGGACAGACCCAGTACTTC. Translating it yields CASSAQGTNSGQTQYF.

The genes are TRBV7-8 and TRBJ2-3; D might be TRBD1 or TRBD2, each matching 7 bases. V lost 5 bases and J 4 bases, leaving 19 bases between the germline ends. The CDR3 runs to 16 residues. The germline gives CDR1 SGHVS, CDR2 FQNEAQ. The CDR3 protein is CASSPHRGGDADTQYF. The CDR3 DNA follows: TGTGCCAGCAGCCCCCACAGGGGAGGGGATGCAGATACGCAGTATTTT.

The chain employs TRBV7-2 and TRBJ1-4; D remains ambiguous. CDR1 and CDR2 from the germline V gene are SGHTA and FQGNSA. CDR3 size: 14 residues. Trimming pared 3 bases from V and 4 bases from J, leaving 9 bases between. CDR3 loop: CASSFRRDNEKLFF. CDR3 coding DNA: TGTGCCAGCAGCTTTCGACGCGATAATGAAAAACTGTTTTTT.

V and J are TRBV5-5 and TRBJ2-7; D possibly matches TRBD1 or TRBD2 (5 bases each). The CDR3 covers 14 residues. Trimming left V 4 bases short and J 6 bases short, with 17 bases between. The germline gives CDR1 SGHKS, CDR2 YYEKEE (reference sequence). The CDR3, as DNA: TGTGCCAGCAGCCCCCTACTAGGGGCCCTCGAGCAGTACGTC. Translating it yields CASSPLLGALEQYV.